This TCR beta chain was retrieved from a study of radiation and T cells in renal cell carcinoma. The CDR3 runs 13 residues. V shed 0 bases and J 13 bases; nucleotides not matched to a gene: 8. In germline, CDR1 is LNHNV, CDR2 YYDKDF (reference sequence). Study-wide results and caveats: Irradiated tumors held more dominant CDR3 motifs than control tumors. Top 100 clonotypes averaged around 54% in irradiated versus around 40% in nephrectomy-only tumors. Only small tumor regions of 0.85 to 1 g were sampled.

Sequencing used immunoSEQ multiplex PCR; TCRdb keeps in-frame clones, though not all of them. Of about 25,000 clones listed, 58% were seen once; the top ten hold less than 25%. Treatment reported: treatment-naive control, cytoreductive nephrectomy. Control tumors came from treatment-naive patients without prior radiation. Concerning this clone: Its matching antigen is unknown.

The sequence came from a man aged 35-49 years with renal cell carcinoma. Specimen: tumor tissue, collected from a patient whose treatment was nephrectomy without radiotherapy. V is TRBV15 and J is TRBJ1-2; 7 nucleotides line up with TRBD1. DNA of the CDR3: TGTGCCACCAGCAGAGACCCCGGACAGGTGCTCACCTTC. This sequence encodes CATSRDPGQVLTF.